The present TCR beta chain was sequenced within a study of shared clonotypes between healthy human individuals. This clone was detected many times. The replicate PCRs on unsorted PBMC were given about 0.3 ug DNA, which is tens of thousands of T cell genomes. Produced via immunoSEQ multiplex PCR; TCRdb's table is partial and in-frame only. This sample carries about 490,000 clones, around 85% of them seen once, and the ten largest clones take about 12%. This CDR3 has 16 residues. Trimming left V 0 bases short and J 0 bases short, with 9 bases between. Germline V gene lookup returns CDR1 MRHNA and CDR2 SNTAGT.

This receptor was identified in a woman aged 40 to 49 in good health. Some clones in this sample may be carry-over from other donors' samples. The rearrangement links TRBV6-4 to TRBJ2-1; D remains ambiguous. The sequenced material came from PBMCs. Here the CDR3 reads CASSDSGVSSYNEQFF. CDR3 nucleotides: TGTGCCAGCAGTGACTCTGGCGTGAGCTCCTACAATGAGCAGTTCTTC.